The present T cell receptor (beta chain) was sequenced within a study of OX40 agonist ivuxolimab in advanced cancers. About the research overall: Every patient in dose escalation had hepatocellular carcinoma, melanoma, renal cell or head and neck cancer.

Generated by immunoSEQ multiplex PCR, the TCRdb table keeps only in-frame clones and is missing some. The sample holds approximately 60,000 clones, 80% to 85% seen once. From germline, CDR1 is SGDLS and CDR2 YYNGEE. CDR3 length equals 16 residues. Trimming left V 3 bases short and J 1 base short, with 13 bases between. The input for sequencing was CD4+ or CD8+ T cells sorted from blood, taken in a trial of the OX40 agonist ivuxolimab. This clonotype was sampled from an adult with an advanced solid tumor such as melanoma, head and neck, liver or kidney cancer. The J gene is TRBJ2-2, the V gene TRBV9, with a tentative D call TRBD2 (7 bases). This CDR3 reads CASSAPGGLNTGELFF. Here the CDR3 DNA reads TGTGCCAGCAGCGCCCCGGGGGGCCTGAACACCGGGGAGCTGTTTTTT. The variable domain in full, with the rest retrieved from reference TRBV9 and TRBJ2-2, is DSGVTQTPKHLITATGQRVTLRCSPRSGDLSVYWYQQSLDQGLQFLIQYYNGEERAKGNILERFSAQQFPDLHSELNLSSLELGDSALYFCASSAPGGLNTGELFFGEGSRLTVL.